The present TCR beta chain was sequenced within a study of blood T cells in healthy people across ages. Study-wide results and caveats: Observed TCR beta diversity per million T cells went down as age went up. This fall followed a roughly linear course with age. Diversity was higher, and naive CD4+ cells more numerous, in long-lived donors than in aged donors. Naive T cell percentage showed a strong correlation with TCR beta diversity.

This CDR3 has 12 amino acids. V lost 0 bases and J lost 8, with 7 bases in between. The germline gives CDR1 LGHDT, CDR2 YNNKEL (reference sequence). Per individual sample, total RNA of at least 5.5 micrograms was extracted. PCR was performed a second time for about 7 to 11 cycles using a sample-barcoded 5' primer and a J-beta primer mix. TCRdb reprocessed the 5' RACE reads via MiXCR and lists one record per CDR3 protein. The sample has around 650,000 distinct CDR3 sequences, about 32% seen once. This clonotype was recorded at least ten times. Its antigen is currently unknown. The sample taken for sequencing was blood. This chain joins TRBV3-1 and TRBJ1-2; no firm D call. This TCR was sampled from a woman older than 75 in good health. The CDR3 region has the DNA TGTGCCAGCAGCCAAGAAAAATGGGGCTACACCTTC. This gives the protein CASSQEKWGYTF.